This TCR beta chain was profiled in a study of vaccination effects on CD4 cells after COVID-19. At the level of the study: Two doses of either BNT162b2 or mRNA-1273 were given to each participant.

The CDR3 consists of 13 residues. CDR1 is LGHNA, CDR2 YSLEER, per germline. With roughly 9 days of culture completed, CD4+ T cells were isolated. It was on days 3 and 7 that half the medium was replaced with IL-2 medium. Profiling relied on immunoSEQ multiplex PCR, and the TCRdb table lists in-frame clones only, not all of them. The sample has some 50,000 clones, 55% to 75% seen once. Findings and limits, study-wide: Few convalescent patients were included, and no early post-infection timepoints were sampled. Whether induced by infection or by vaccine, clones showed marked clonal contraction late after vaccination.

Turning to this clone: What it recognizes is unknown. At one end, the junction sequence differs from germline, possibly due to a read error.

The receptor was derived from a human donor who received a COVID-19 vaccine. This chain joins TRBV4-3 and TRBJ2-3, with D perhaps TRBD2 (6 bases). This specimen consisted of CD4+ T cells from PBMCs cultured without peptide, obtained before COVID-19 vaccination. The DNA for the CDR3 is TGCGCCAGCAGCCAAGATGGCGGACTGACTACTAGCTTT. It encodes CASSQDGGLTTSF.